This TCR beta chain was recovered during a study of blood T cell repertoires in COVID-19. Turning to the study itself: The analysed material was cDNA or gDNA that came from T cells, B-cell-depleted T cells, or PBMCs.

CDR3 length equals 12 residues. The germline CDR1 and CDR2 sequences are MDHEN and SYDVKM. Sequenced by immunoSEQ multiplex PCR; TCRdb stores in-frame clones only, minus some. The sample contains tens of thousands of clones, about 85% of which appear only once. The clonotype originates from a human donor in a cohort sampled during active COVID-19. This chain connects TRBV28 to TRBJ2-1; 9 nucleotides line up with TRBD2. The sample taken for sequencing was peripheral blood. The CDR3 DNA is TGTGCGGCGGGGGGGGGTTACAATGAGCAGTTCTTC. This translates into CAAGGGYNEQFF.